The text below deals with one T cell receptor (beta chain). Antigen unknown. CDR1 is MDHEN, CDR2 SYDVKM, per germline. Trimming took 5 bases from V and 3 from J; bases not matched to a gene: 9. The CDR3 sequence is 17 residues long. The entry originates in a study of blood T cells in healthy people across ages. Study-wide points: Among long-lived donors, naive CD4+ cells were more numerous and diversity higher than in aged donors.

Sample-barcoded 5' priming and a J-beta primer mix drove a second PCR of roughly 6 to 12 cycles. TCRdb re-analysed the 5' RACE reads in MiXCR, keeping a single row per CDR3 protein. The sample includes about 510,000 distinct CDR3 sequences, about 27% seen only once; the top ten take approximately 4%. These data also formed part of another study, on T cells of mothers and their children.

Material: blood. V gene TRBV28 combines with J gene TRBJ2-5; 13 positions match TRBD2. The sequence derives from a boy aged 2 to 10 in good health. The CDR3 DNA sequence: TGTGCCAGCAGTCTTCTACTAGCGGGAGGGCCGAAAGAGACCCAGTACTTC. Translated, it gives CASSLLLAGGPKETQYF.